This TCR beta chain is from a study of PD-L1 blockade in urothelial cancer. As for the study in general: Bladder-origin urothelial cancer in males covered about 85% of the 29 patients. Enrolled patients had been treated previously with 0 to 3 chemotherapy regimens. The authors examined blood 3 weeks (second dose) and 6 weeks after treatment start.

The sample's time point: peripheral blood 6 weeks after treatment start. Trimming pared 0 bases from V and 3 bases from J, leaving 7 bases between. The CDR3 extends over 13 amino acids. Germline CDR1 SGHNT, CDR2 YYREEE (reference sequence). Sequenced by immunoSEQ multiplex PCR; TCRdb stores in-frame clones only, minus some. The sample includes about 22,000 clones, about 90% of them seen just once. The genes are TRBV5-4 and TRBJ2-7; D uncertain. The receptor comes from a woman aged 60 to 75 with urothelial cancer. This specimen consisted of PBMCs, obtained around atezolizumab (anti-PD-L1) treatment. In DNA, the CDR3 is TGTGCCAGCAGCTTGGGAGACAACTACGAGCAGTACTTC. The encoded protein is CASSLGDNYEQYF.